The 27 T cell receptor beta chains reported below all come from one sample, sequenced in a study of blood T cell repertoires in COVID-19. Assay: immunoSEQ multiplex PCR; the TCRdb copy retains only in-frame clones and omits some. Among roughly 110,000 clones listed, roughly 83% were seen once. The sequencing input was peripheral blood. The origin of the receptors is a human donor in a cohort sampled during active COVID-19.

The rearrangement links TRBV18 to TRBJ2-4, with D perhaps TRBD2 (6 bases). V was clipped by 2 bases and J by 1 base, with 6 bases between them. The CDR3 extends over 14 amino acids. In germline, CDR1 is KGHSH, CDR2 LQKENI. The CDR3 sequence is CASSPGGAKNIQYF. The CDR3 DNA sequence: TGTGCCAGCTCACCAGGGGGGGCCAAAAACATTCAGTACTTC.

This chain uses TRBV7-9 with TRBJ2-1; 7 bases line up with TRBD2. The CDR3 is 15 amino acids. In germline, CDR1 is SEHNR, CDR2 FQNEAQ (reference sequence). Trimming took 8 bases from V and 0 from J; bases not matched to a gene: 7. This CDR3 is CASSLASSSYNEQFF. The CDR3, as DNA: TGTGCCAGCTCACTAGCGTCGAGCTCCTACAATGAGCAGTTCTTC.

In nucleotides, the CDR3 is TGTGCCAGCAGTCATACCGGGACAGGCGCCAATGAGCAGTTCTTC. It specifies CASSHTGTGANEQFF. The rearrangement joins TRBV6-5 to TRBJ2-1, with 8 bases that match TRBD1. Germline V gene lookup returns CDR1 MNHEY and CDR2 SVGAGI. This CDR3 has 15 amino acids. V trimming: 5 bases; J trimming: 6 bases; junction bases outside the gene matches: 9.

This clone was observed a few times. CDR3 sequence: CSVGRDSHPNEKLFF. The CDR3 DNA sequence: TGCAGCGTTGGACGGGACAGCCACCCCAATGAAAAACTGTTTTTT. V gene TRBV29-1 combines with J gene TRBJ1-4; 7 bases match TRBD1. V was pared by 4 bases and J by 5 bases, with 10 bases of the junction left unmatched. The CDR3 has 15 residues. Germline CDR1 SQVTM, CDR2 ANQGSEA.

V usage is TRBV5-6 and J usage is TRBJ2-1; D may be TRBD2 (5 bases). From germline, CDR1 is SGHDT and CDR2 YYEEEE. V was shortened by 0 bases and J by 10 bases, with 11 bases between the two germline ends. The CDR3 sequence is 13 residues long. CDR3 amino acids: CASSLGLGGEQFF. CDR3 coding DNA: TGTGCCAGCAGCTTGGGGCTAGGAGGAGAGCAGTTCTTC. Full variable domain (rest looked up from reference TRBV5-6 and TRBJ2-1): DAGVTQSPTHLIKTRGQQVTLRCSPKSGHDTVSWYQQALGQGPQFIFQYYEEEERQRGNFPDRFSGHQFPNYSSELNVNALLLGDSALYLCASSLGLGGEQFFGPGTRLTVL.

In DNA, the CDR3 is TGTGCCAGCAGCGACATATCCGGCGGGACTGAAGCTTTCTTT. It codes for CASSDISGGTEAFF. This chain connects TRBV2 to TRBJ1-1; the D is unclear. Germline loops: CDR1 SNHLY, CDR2 FYNNEI. Trimming took off 6 bases at V and 5 bases at J, with 16 bases between the two ends. This CDR3 is 14 amino acids long.

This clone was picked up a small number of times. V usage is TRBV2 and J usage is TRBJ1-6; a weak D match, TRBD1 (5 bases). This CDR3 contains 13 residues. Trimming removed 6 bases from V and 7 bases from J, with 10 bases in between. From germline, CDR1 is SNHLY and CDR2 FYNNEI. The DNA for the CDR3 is TGTGCCAGCAGAGCAGGGCAAAATTCACCCCTCCACTTT. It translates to CASRAGQNSPLHF.

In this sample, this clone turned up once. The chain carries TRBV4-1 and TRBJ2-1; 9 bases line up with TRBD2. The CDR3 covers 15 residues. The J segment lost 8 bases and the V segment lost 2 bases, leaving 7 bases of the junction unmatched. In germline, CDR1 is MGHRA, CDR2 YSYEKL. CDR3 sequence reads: CASSQTSGRQYEQFF. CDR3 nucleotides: TGCGCCAGCAGCCAAACCAGCGGGAGGCAGTATGAGCAGTTCTTC.

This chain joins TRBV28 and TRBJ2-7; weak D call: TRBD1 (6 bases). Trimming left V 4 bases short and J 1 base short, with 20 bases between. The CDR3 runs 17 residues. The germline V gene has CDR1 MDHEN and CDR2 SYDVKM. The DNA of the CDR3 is TGTGCCAGCAGTTCGACAGGTAACCATCAGAGATCCTACGAGCAGTACTTC. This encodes CASSSTGNHQRSYEQYF.

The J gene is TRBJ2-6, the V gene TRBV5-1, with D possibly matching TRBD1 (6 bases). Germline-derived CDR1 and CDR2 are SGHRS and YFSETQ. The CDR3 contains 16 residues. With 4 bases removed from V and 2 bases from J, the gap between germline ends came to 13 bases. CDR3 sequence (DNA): TGCGCCAGCAGCCCCGAAGGGGGAGCTGGGGCCAACGTCCTGACTTTC. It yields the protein CASSPEGGAGANVLTF. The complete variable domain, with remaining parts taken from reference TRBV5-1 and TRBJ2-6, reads KAGVTQTPRYLIKTRGQQVTLSCSPISGHRSVSWYQQTPGQGLQFLFEYFSETQRNKGNFPGRFSGRQFSNSRSEMNVSTLELGDSALYLCASSPEGGAGANVLTFGAGSRLTVL.

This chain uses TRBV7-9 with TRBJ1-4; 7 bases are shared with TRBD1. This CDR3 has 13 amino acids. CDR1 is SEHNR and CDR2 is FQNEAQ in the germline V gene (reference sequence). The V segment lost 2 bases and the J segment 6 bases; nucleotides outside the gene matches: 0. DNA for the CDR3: TGTGCCAGCAGCTTACAGGGGGATGAAAAACTGTTTTTT. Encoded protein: CASSLQGDEKLFF.

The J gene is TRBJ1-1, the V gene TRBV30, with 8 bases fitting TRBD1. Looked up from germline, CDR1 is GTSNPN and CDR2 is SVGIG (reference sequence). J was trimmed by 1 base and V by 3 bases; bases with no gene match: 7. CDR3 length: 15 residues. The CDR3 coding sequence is TGTGCCTGGAGGGGGCAGGGGGCCGGGAACACTGAAGCTTTCTTT. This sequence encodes CAWRGQGAGNTEAFF. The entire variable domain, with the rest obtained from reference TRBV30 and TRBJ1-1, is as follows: SQTIHQWPATLVQPVGSPLSLECTVEGTSNPNLYWYRQAAGRGLQLLFYSVGIGQISSEVPQNLSASRPQDRQFILSSKKLLLSDSGFYLCAWRGQGAGNTEAFFGQGTRLTVV.

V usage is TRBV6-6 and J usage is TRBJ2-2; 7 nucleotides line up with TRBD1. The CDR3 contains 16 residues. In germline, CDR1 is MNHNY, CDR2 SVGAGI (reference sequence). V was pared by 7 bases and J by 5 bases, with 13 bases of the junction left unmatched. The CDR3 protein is CASIPDPGQLTGELFF. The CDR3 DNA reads TGTGCCAGCATCCCTGACCCGGGACAGCTGACCGGGGAGCTGTTTTTT.

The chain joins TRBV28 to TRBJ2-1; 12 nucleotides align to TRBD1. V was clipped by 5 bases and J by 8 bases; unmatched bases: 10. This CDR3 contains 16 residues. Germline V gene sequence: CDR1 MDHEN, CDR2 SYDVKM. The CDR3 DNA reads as TGTGCCAGCAGTGTACCCCCGGGACAGGGGGCCCATGAGCAGTTCTTC. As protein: CASSVPPGQGAHEQFF.

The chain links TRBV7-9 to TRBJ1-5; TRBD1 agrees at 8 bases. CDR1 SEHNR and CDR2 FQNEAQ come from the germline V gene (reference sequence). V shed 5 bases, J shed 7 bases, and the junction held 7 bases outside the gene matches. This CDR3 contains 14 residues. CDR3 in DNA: TGTGCCAGCAGCCAAGGACAGGGAACCCAGCCCCAGCATTTT. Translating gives CASSQGQGTQPQHF.

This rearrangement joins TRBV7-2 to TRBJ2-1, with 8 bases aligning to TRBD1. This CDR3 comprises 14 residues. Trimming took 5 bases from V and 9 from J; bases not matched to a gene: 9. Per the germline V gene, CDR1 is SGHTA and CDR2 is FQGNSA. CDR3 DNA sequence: TGTGCCAGCAGCCCAGGGGGCCCTACGGGTGAGCAGTTCTTC. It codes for CASSPGGPTGEQFF.

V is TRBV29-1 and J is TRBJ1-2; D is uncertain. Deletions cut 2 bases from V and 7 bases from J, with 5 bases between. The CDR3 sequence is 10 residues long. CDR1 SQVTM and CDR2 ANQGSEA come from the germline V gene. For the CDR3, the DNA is TGCAGCGTTGAACGGGTTGGCTACACCTTC. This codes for CSVERVGYTF.

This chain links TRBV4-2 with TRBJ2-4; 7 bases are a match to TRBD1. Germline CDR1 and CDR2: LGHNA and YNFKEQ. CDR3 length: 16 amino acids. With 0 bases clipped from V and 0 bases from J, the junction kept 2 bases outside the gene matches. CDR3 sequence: CASSQEGQIAKNIQYF. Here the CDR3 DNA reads TGTGCCAGCAGCCAAGAGGGACAGATAGCCAAAAACATTCAGTACTTC.

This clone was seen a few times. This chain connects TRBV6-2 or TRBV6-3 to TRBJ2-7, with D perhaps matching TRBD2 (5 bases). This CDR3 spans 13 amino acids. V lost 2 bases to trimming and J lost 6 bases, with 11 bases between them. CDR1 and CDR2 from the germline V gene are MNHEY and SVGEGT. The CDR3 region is CASSYRVDFEQYV. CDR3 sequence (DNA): TGTGCCAGCAGTTACAGAGTGGACTTCGAGCAGTACGTC.

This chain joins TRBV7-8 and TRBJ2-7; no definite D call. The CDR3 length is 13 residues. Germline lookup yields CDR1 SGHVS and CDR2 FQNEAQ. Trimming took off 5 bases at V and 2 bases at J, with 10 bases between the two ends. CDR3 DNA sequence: TGTGCCAGCAGCCTTTACCGGGCCTACGAGCAGTACTTC. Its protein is CASSLYRAYEQYF. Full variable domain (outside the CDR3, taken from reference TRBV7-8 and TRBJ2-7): GAGVSQSPRYKVAKRGQDVALRCDPISGHVSLFWYQQALGQGPEFLTYFQNEAQLDKSGLPSDRFFAERPEGSVSTLKIQRTQQEDSAVYLCASSLYRAYEQYFGPGTRLTVT.

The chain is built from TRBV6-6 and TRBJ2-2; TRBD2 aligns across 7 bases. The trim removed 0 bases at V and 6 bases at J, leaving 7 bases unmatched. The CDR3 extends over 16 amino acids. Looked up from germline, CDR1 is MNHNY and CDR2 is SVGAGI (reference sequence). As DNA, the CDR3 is TGTGCCAGCAGTTACTCGGGGGGGGATAGACCCGGGGAGCTGTTTTTT. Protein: CASSYSGGDRPGELFF.

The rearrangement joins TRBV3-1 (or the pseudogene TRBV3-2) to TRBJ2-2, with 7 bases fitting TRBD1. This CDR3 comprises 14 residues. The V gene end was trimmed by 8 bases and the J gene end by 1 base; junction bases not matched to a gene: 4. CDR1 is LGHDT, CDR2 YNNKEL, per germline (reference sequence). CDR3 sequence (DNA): TGTGCCAGCGGGACAGAGAAGAACACCGGGGAGCTGTTTTTT. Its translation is CASGTEKNTGELFF.

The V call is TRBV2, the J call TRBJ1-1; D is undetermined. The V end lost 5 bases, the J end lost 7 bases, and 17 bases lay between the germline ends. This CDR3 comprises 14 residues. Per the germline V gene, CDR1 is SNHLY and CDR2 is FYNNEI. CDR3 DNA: TGTGCCAGCAGTAGCGGGGTCCTCGGGTTTGAAGCTTTCTTT. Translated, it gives CASSSGVLGFEAFF.

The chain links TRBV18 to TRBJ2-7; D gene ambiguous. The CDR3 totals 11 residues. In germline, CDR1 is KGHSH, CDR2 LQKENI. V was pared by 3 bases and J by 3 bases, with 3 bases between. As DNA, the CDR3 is TGTGCCAGCTCACCTAACTACGAGCAGTACTTC. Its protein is CASSPNYEQYF.

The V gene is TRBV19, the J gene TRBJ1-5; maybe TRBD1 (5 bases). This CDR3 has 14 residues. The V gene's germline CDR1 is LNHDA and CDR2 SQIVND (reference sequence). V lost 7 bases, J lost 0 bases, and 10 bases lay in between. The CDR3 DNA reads TGTGCCAGTACCCTGGACAATAGCAATCAGCCCCAGCATTTT. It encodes CASTLDNSNQPQHF.

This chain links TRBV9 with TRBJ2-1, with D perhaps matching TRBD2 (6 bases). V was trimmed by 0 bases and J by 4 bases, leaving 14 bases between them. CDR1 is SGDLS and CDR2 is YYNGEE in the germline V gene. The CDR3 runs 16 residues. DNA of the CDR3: TGTGCCAGCAGCGTAGGCAGTAGCGGCCTTTACAATGAGCAGTTCTTC. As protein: CASSVGSSGLYNEQFF.

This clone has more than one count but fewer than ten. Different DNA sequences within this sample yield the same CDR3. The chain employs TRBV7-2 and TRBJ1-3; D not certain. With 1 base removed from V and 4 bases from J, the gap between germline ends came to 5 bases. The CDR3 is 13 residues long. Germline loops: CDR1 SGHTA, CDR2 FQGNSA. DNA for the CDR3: TGTGCCAGCAGCTTAGTTCGGGGAAACACCATATATTTT. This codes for CASSLVRGNTIYF.